This T cell receptor beta chain was captured by sequencing in a study of blood T cell repertoires in COVID-19. Germline CDR1 SGHTA, CDR2 FQGTGA. This CDR3 contains 15 residues. Trimming shortened V by 2 bases and J by 3 bases, and 13 bases separated the two germline ends. Methods used by the authors: Amplifying reference gene primers gave estimates of nucleated cell counts. The protocol was immunoSEQ multiplex PCR, while the TCRdb copy is restricted to in-frame clones and leaves out a portion. Clone size and the V and J calls come from that table; the DNA yielded D and trimming. Among approximately 200,000 clones listed, around 81% were seen once.

This sequence was found in a woman in her sixties or seventies with acute or convalescent COVID-19. The V and J genes are TRBV7-3 and TRBJ2-5; perhaps TRBD1 as D (6 bases). Sequenced material: peripheral blood. In DNA form, the CDR3 reads TGTGCCAGCAGCTTAGTTCCGGGGACAAAAGAGACCCAGTACTTC. Translation gives CASSLVPGTKETQYF.